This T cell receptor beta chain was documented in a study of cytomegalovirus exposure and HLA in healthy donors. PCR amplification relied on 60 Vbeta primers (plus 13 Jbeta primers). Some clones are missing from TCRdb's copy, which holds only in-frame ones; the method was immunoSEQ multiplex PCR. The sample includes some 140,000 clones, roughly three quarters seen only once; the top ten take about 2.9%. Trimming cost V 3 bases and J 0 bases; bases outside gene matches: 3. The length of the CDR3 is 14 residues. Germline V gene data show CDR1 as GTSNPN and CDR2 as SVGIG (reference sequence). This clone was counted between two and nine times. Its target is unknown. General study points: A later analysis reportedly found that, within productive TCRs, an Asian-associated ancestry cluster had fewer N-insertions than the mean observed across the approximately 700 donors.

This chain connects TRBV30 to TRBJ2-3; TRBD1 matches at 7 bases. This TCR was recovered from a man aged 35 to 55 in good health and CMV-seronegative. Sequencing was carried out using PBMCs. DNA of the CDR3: TGTGCCTGGAGGACAGGGAGTAGCACAGATACGCAGTATTTT. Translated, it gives CAWRTGSSTDTQYF.